The T cell receptor (beta chain) described here comes from a study of patients and donors after allogeneic stem cell transplantation. TCRdb fed the RT-PCR reads into MiXCR, producing one record per CDR3 protein. Seen here are about 88,000 distinct CDR3 sequences, about 44% observed once, and the top ten hold approximately 60%. Germline CDR1 reads MGHRA; CDR2 reads YSYEKL. Between the trimmed V and J ends, which lost 0 bases and 4 bases, there was a span of 12 bases. This CDR3 region has 15 residues. There are a few counts of this clonotype. This chain uses TRBV4-1 with TRBJ1-1; weak D call: TRBD1 (5 bases). The specimen was blood, either unsorted or a sorted T cell fraction (not recorded which). This clonotype was obtained from a human donor who was either an allogeneic HSCT recipient or a stem cell or donor lymphocyte infusion donor (not recorded which). It is not recorded whose cells these are; they may come from a transplant donor. The DNA for the CDR3 is TGCGCCAGCAGCCAAGATGGAGGGGAAGGCACTGAAGCTTTCTTT. This gives the protein CASSQDGGEGTEAFF.